The clone carrying this TCR beta chain was detected only a few times. V was cut by 5 bases and J by 4 bases, with 17 bases left in between. This CDR3 comprises 15 residues. The germline gives CDR1 SGHVS, CDR2 FQNEAQ. The sample belongs to a study of blood T cell repertoires in COVID-19. Study processing details: Estimation of nucleated cell counts relied on the amplification of reference gene primers. Clones were sequenced by immunoSEQ multiplex PCR, and TCRdb holds only the in-frame ones, with some missing. For V, J and clone size, that table is used; D and trimming come from the DNA. The repertoire holds 300,000 to 400,000 clones, with approximately 85% as singletons.

Sample: peripheral blood. V usage is TRBV7-8 and J usage is TRBJ1-2; D gene uncertain. The sequence came from a human donor in a cohort sampled during active COVID-19. CDR3 bases: TGTGCCAGCAGCCCTAGTATAGGAACCTTCTATGGCTACACCTTC. It yields the protein CASSPSIGTFYGYTF.